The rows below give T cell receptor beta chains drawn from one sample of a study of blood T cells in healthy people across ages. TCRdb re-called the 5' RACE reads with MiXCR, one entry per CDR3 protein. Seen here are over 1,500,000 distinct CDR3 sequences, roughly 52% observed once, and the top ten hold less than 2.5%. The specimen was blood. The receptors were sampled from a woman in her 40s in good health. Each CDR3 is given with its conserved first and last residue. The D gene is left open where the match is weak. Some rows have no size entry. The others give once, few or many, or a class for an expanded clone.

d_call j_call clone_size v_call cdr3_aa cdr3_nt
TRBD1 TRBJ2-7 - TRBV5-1 CASSNSPGQGPYEQYF TGCGCCAGCAGCAACTCTCCGGGACAGGGCCCCTACGAGCAGTACTTC
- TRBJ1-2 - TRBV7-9 CASSPVGVYTF TGTGCCAGCAGCCCCGTGGGAGTATACACCTTC
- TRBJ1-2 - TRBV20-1 CSARDHGATDYGYTF TGCAGTGCTAGAGATCACGGGGCTACTGACTATGGCTACACCTTC
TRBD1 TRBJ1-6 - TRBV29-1 CSVAQGGYSPLHF TGCAGCGTGGCACAGGGGGGTTATTCACCCCTCCACTTT
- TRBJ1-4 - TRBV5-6 CASSLDRLGNEKLFF TGTGCCAGCAGCTTGGATCGTCTTGGGAATGAAAAACTGTTTTTT
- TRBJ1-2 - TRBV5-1 CASSRVGTAQFDGYTF TGCGCCAGCAGCCGGGTAGGGACCGCGCAATTCGATGGCTACACCTTC
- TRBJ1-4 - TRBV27 CASSLGGGGLFF TGTGCCAGCAGTTTAGGGGGAGGTGGACTGTTTTTT
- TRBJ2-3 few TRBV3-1 CASSQDWRTDTQYF TGTGCCAGCAGCCAAGATTGGAGAACAGATACGCAGTATTTT
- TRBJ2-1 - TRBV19 CASSTRQPGNEQFF TGTGCCAGTAGTACGCGACAGCCCGGCAATGAGCAGTTCTTC
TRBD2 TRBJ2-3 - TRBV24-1 CATSDRTSGGPDTQYF TGTGCCACCAGTGACCGGACTAGCGGGGGGCCAGATACGCAGTATTTT
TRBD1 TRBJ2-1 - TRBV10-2 CASRTGQGTYEQFF TGCGCCAGCAGGACGGGACAGGGGACTTACGAGCAGTTCTTC
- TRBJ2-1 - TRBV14 CASSLRHQQFF TGTGCCAGCAGTCTACGACACCAGCAGTTCTTC
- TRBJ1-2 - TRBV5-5 CASSLDSSTSLLGGYTF TGTGCCAGCAGCTTGGACTCGTCCACCTCCCTATTAGGTGGCTACACCTTC
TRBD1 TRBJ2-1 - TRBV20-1 CSAVRTGGNEQFF TGCAGTGCTGTAAGGACAGGGGGCAATGAGCAGTTCTTC
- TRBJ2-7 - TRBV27 CASSLTQPGGVQYF TGTGCCAGCAGTTTAACCCAGCCCGGCGGGGTGCAGTACTTC
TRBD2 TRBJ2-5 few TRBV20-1 CSASEWTAGDQETQYF TGCAGTGCTAGTGAATGGACCGCGGGGGACCAAGAGACCCAGTACTTC
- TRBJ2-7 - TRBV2 CASKPGYYEQYF TGTGCCAGCAAACCAGGGTACTACGAGCAGTACTTC
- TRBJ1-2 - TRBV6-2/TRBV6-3 CASSYGQSPFYGYTF TGTGCCAGCAGTTACGGCCAGTCCCCATTTTATGGCTACACCTTC
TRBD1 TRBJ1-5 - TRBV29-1 CSVKGETGGQPQHF TGCAGCGTGAAGGGTGAGACAGGGGGTCAGCCCCAGCATTTT
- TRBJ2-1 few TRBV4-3 CASSQDRGIYNEQFF TGCGCCAGCAGCCAAGATCGGGGAATCTACAATGAGCAGTTCTTC
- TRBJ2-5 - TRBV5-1 CASTKTDLYQETQYF TGCGCCAGCACTAAAACAGATTTGTACCAAGAGACCCAGTACTTC
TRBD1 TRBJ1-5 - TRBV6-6 CASTTGQGRWDQPQHF TGTGCCAGCACCACCGGACAGGGGCGCTGGGATCAGCCCCAGCATTTT
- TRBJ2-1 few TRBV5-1 CASSSGGGSGEQFF TGCGCCAGCAGCTCCGGAGGGGGCTCTGGTGAGCAGTTCTTC
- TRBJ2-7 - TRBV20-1 CSAPIAYEQYF TGCAGTGCTCCGATTGCCTACGAGCAGTACTTC
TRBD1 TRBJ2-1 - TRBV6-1 CASSNPSGTGIYNEQFF TGTGCCAGCAGTAACCCTTCCGGGACAGGGATATACAATGAGCAGTTCTTC
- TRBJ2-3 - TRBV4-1 CASSHLQAGLTDTQYF TGCGCCAGCAGCCACCTCCAGGCGGGACTCACAGATACGCAGTATTTT
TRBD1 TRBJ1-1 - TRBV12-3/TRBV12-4 CASRYRQGMNTEAFF TGTGCCAGCAGGTACCGACAGGGCATGAACACTGAAGCTTTCTTT
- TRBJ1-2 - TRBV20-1 CSARDPYSYGYTF TGCAGTGCTAGAGACCCCTACTCCTATGGCTACACCTTC
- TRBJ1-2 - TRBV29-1 CSVDRVSYGYTF TGCAGCGTTGACAGGGTTTCTTATGGCTACACCTTC
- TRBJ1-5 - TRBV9 CASSVGGKSNQPQHF TGTGCCAGCAGCGTAGGAGGGAAGAGCAATCAGCCCCAGCATTTT
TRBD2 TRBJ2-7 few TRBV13 CASSKSTSAGSYEQYF TGTGCCAGCAGCAAATCGACTAGCGCTGGGTCCTACGAGCAGTACTTC
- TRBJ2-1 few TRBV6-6 CASSYSGMIANEQFF TGTGCCAGCAGTTACTCAGGGATGATCGCAAATGAGCAGTTCTTC
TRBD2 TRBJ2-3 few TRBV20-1 CSASVLAGGPADTQYF TGCAGTGCTAGCGTACTAGCGGGGGGCCCGGCAGATACGCAGTATTTT
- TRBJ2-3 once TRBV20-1 CSARFDSRAQYF TGCAGTGCTAGATTTGACTCCAGGGCCCAGTATTTT
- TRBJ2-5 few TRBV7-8 CASSLPGAGETQYF TGTGCCAGCAGCTTACCGGGAGCTGGCGAGACCCAGTACTTC
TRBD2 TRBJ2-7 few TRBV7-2 CASSLSGTSGGADEQYF TGTGCCAGCAGCCTCTCCGGGACTAGCGGGGGGGCCGACGAGCAGTACTTC
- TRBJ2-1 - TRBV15 CATSIPVHNEQFF TGTGCCACCAGCATCCCAGTTCACAATGAGCAGTTCTTC
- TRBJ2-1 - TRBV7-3 CASSLTPTSYNEQFF TGTGCCAGCAGCTTAACCCCTACCTCCTACAATGAGCAGTTCTTC
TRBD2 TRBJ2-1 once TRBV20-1 CSARGTSNYNEQFF TGCAGTGCTAGAGGGACTAGCAATTACAATGAGCAGTTCTTC
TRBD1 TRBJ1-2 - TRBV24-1 CATSDADRGHYGYTF TGTGCCACCAGTGATGCGGACAGGGGGCATTATGGCTACACCTTC
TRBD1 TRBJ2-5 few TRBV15 CATSGPPGQSSLPPETQYF TGTGCCACCAGCGGCCCACCGGGACAGTCTTCATTACCGCCGGAGACCCAGTACTTC
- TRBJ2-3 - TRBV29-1 CSVEPGMEGDTQYF TGCAGCGTTGAACCAGGGATGGAGGGAGATACGCAGTATTTT
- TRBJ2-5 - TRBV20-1 CSATLAEVETQYF TGCAGTGCTACCTTAGCGGAGGTAGAGACCCAGTACTTC
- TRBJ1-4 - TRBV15 CATSLGTARNEKLFF TGTGCCACCAGCCTGGGGACCGCCCGAAATGAAAAACTGTTTTTT
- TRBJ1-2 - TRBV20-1 CSAREGSNYGYTF TGCAGTGCTAGAGAGGGATCTAACTATGGCTACACCTTC
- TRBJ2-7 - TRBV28 CACSSLTGDLYEQYF TGTGCCTGCAGTTCTCTAACCGGGGACCTTTACGAGCAGTACTTC
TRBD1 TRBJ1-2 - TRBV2 CATYGTDYGYTF TGTGCCACCTACGGGACAGATTATGGCTACACCTTC
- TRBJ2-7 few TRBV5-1 CASSRTVQGGEQYF TGCGCCAGCAGCAGGACAGTCCAGGGGGGCGAGCAGTACTTC
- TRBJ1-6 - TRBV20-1 CSARDRVKNSPLHF TGCAGTGCTAGAGATAGGGTAAAAAATTCACCCCTCCACTTT
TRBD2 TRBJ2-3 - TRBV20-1 CSAHITSGGLPRDTQYF TGCAGTGCCCACATAACTAGCGGGGGGCTCCCCCGGGATACGCAGTATTTT
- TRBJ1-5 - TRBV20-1 CSARDSHPQPQHF TGCAGTGCTAGAGATTCTCACCCTCAGCCCCAGCATTTT
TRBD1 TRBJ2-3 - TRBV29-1 CSVQQGASNTQYF TGCAGCGTTCAACAGGGGGCATCGAATACGCAGTATTTT
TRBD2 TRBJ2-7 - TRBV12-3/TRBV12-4 CASSKSGLAYAQHF TGTGCCAGCAGCAAATCTGGACTAGCCTACGCCCAGCACTTC
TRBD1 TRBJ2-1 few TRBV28 CASSLMGQGTYNEQFF TGTGCCAGCAGTTTAATGGGACAGGGAACCTACAATGAGCAGTTCTTC
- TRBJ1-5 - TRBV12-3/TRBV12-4 CASSFQGLYNQPQHF TGTGCCAGCAGTTTTCAGGGGCTCTACAATCAGCCCCAGCATTTT